This T cell receptor (beta chain) came from a study of T-cell memory formation after mild COVID-19. TCRdb called the 5' RACE reads again in MiXCR, with one record for every CDR3 protein. The repertoire consists of approximately 82,000 distinct CDR3 sequences, with 9.5% to 15% occurring once and the leading ten covering around two fifths. Findings and limits, study-wide: Clones that contracted from day 15 to 85 had balanced CD4/CD8; later expanders were CD4+ biased. Researchers report contracting CD4+ clones mostly in CM and EM, with CD8+ clones in EMRA.

From germline, CDR1 is SQVTM and CDR2 ANQGSEA. The CDR3 runs 13 residues. The V end lost 7 bases, the J end lost 0 bases, and 12 bases lay between the germline ends. Note on this clonotype: The antigen is unknown.

The receptor comes from a man younger than 35 who had mild COVID-19 (a few samples of this study predate the infection). Cell type and time point are not known. The sample was PBMCs or a T cell subset sorted from them (not recorded which). This chain links TRBV29-1 with TRBJ2-5; D is uncertain. CDR3 sequence (DNA): TGCAGCGCCTTCGACACACACCAAGAGACCCAGTACTTC. Its translation: CSAFDTHQETQYF.